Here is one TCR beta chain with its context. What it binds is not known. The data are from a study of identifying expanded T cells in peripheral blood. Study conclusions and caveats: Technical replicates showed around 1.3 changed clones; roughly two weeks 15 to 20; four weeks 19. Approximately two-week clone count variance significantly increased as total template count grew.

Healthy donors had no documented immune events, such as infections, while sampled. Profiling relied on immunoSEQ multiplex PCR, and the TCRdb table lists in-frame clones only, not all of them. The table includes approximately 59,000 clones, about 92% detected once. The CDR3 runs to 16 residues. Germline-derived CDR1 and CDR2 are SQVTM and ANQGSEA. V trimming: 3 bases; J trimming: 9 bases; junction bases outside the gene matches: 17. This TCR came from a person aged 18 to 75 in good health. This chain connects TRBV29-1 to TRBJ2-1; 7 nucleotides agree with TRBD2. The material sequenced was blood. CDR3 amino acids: CSVDRGGSFGRGEQFF. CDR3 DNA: TGCAGCGTTGACCGGGGCGGGAGCTTCGGTAGGGGTGAGCAGTTCTTC.